This TCR beta chain originates from a study of human T cells and chemical hapten exposure. Whole-study findings and limits: DPC sensitization left the count of TCRs above 1 in 1000 unchanged.

This clonotype was seen many times. Its antigen is unidentified. Specified time point: patch test 3, about 24 weeks after DPC sensitization. Treatment denoted: therapeutic diphenylcyclopropenone sensitization with weekly scalp DPC. Only after blood had been drawn was each patch test applied. TCRdb re-analysed the RACE reads in MiXCR, keeping a single row per CDR3 protein. The table has roughly 60,000 distinct CDR3 sequences, 12% seen once. This clonotype was obtained from a man aged 25 to 40 with alopecia areata. Some clones in this sample may be carry-over from other donors' samples. The sample in question was whole blood, obtained in connection with sensitization to the hapten diphenylcyclopropenone (DPC).

CDR3 loop: CASSYSWGPGNTEAFF. Here the CDR3 DNA reads TGTGCCAGCAGTTACTCGTGGGGTCCGGGGAACACTGAAGCTTTCTTT. This rearrangement joins TRBV6-2 or TRBV6-3 to TRBJ1-1; D not certain. The V end lost 0 bases, the J end lost 1 base, and 12 bases lay between the germline ends. This CDR3 spans 16 amino acids. CDR1 MNHEY and CDR2 SVGEGT come from the germline V gene.